This entry features one TCR beta chain sequence. This clonotype was seen many times. The target of this receptor is not known. No base quality values were provided; no much bigger clone lies one nucleotide off. Sequencing instrument: Illumina HiSeq 1500. TCRdb handled the public reads itself, with Q25 trimming in fastp and clone calling in MiXCR, and kept productive beta chains. Identical CDR3 protein sequences are pooled into one entry, listed with their most common genes and DNA. This sample is represented by 310,000 or so distinct CDR3 sequences; roughly a tenth of them were singletons. The ten largest clones capture more than 2.5% of the sample. The data are from a study of T cell repertoires in cytomegalovirus infection (dated by TCRdb to about 2019). About the investigation overall: The HLA type of each donor mattered for the analysis, because public TCR beta signatures pointed to carriage of CMV infection along with the matching HLA type.

Unmatched junction bases come to 23, with V trimmed by 2 bases and J by 1 base. Counted from cysteine to phenylalanine, this CDR3 has 22 amino acids. CDR3 DNA is the only sequence kept; it has 66 bases, read in frame from the first base. Sequences SGHTA (CDR1) and FQGNSA (CDR2) are obtained from the germline V gene. Summary of the overall study and its limitations: The ex vivo response was dominated by HLA-C-restricted CMV-specific TCR beta clonotypes, which also provided the single most frequent clonotype in two of eight donors. In both this cohort and an independent roughly 360-donor cohort, the cumulative frequency of public TCR beta family members distinguished carriers of CMV infection plus the relevant HLA type.

Material for sequencing was PBMCs. The origin of this receptor is a human donor in good health (CMV status not recorded). Some clones in this sample may be carry-over from other donors' samples. The chain is encoded by TRBV7-2 joined to TRBJ2-3; the junction holds 8 bases that match TRBD2. The nucleotides read TGTGCCAGCAGCTTAAGACGTTATTCGGCGGGGGGAGGGTCGGGGGGCACAGATACGCAGTATTTT. This codes for CASSLRRYSAGGGSGGTDTQYF.